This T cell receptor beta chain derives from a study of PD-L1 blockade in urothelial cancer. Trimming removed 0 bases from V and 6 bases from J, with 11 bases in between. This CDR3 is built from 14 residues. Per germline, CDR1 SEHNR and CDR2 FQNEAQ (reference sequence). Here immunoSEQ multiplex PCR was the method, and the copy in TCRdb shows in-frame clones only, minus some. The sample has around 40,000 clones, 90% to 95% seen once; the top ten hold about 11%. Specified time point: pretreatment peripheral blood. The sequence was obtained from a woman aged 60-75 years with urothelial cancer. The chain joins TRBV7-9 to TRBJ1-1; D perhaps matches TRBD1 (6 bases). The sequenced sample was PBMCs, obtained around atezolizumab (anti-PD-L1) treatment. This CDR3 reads CASSLAGAGAEAFF. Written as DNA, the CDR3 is TGTGCCAGCAGCTTAGCCGGAGCAGGGGCTGAAGCTTTCTTT.